A single sample gave rise to the 5 T cell receptor beta chains below, sequenced in a study of response to subunit inactivated influenza vaccine. TCRdb re-derived calls from the RT-PCR reads in MiXCR, one entry per CDR3 protein. The profile shows about 500,000 distinct CDR3 sequences, more than 15% of them singletons. The sample here was CD4+ T cells sorted from PBMCs, taken roughly 24 months after vaccination. The receptors derive from a man between 50 and 69 years old who received an inactivated influenza vaccine.

The chain carries TRBV24-1 and TRBJ2-1; no clear D. The length of the CDR3 is 13 residues. V was clipped by 4 bases and J by 4 bases, with 7 bases between them. From germline, CDR1 is KGHDR and CDR2 SFDVKD. The CDR3 spells CATSENPYNEQFF. In nucleotides, the CDR3 is TGTGCCACCAGTGAAAACCCGTACAATGAGCAGTTCTTC.

The V call is TRBV4-1, the J call TRBJ1-5; D gene uncertain. CDR3 length: 15 residues. Trimming shortened V by 2 bases and J by 4 bases, and 12 bases separated the two germline ends. Germline V CDR1 and CDR2: MGHRA, YSYEKL. CDR3 region: CASSQLDGRNQPQHF. The DNA for the CDR3 is TGCGCCAGCAGCCAACTGGACGGAAGAAATCAGCCCCAGCATTTT.

The gene calls are TRBV4-3 and TRBJ2-5; a weak D match, TRBD1 (5 bases). V was trimmed by 1 base and J by 2 bases, leaving 8 bases between them. This CDR3 comprises 14 residues. Germline V lookup: CDR1 LGHNA, CDR2 YSLEER. In DNA form, the CDR3 reads TGCGCCAGCAGCCAAGGACAGATTCAAGAGACCCAGTACTTC. It yields the protein CASSQGQIQETQYF.

CDR3 sequence reads: CSANRDRGYEQYF. The CDR3 nucleotides are TGCAGTGCCAACCGGGACAGGGGATACGAGCAGTACTTC. V usage is TRBV20-1 and J usage is TRBJ2-7, with 10 nucleotides matching TRBD1. Germline trimming cut 6 bases from V and 4 bases from J; bases unmatched to any gene: 6. The CDR3 consists of 13 residues. Germline V lookup: CDR1 DFQATT, CDR2 SNEGSKA (reference sequence).

This clonotype was counted once. V usage is TRBV7-2 and J usage is TRBJ2-2; unclear D gene. V lost 2 bases and J lost 1, with 8 bases in between. Germline-derived CDR1 and CDR2 are SGHTA and FQGNSA. The CDR3 length is 15 residues. The CDR3 DNA sequence: TGTGCCAGCAGCTTATATCTTGGGAACACCGGGGAGCTGTTTTTT. Translation: CASSLYLGNTGELFF.